This T cell receptor (beta chain) was identified during a study of blood T cell repertoires in COVID-19. As handled by the study authors: Researchers report that nucleated cell counts were estimated from reference gene primer amplification. Sequencing was performed with immunoSEQ multiplex PCR; in TCRdb, only in-frame clones are kept and a portion is missing. V and J calls and clone size come straight from that table; D and trimming were deduced from the DNA. The sample yields 490,000 or so clones, less than 90% seen once. The CDR3 is 12 amino acids. Germline V gives CDR1 MDHEN, CDR2 SYDVKM. The trim removed 1 base at V and 10 bases at J, leaving 1 base unmatched. Researchers sorted participants into cohorts using their self-reported clinical history. This clone was detected only once.

Source material: PBMCs or T cells enriched from blood (not recorded which). The rearrangement links TRBV28 to TRBJ2-4; 7 nucleotides align to TRBD2. The source of this sequence is a woman aged 60-75 years who had recovered from COVID-19. The CDR3, as DNA: TGTGCCAGCAGTTTATACGGGAGGATTCAGTACTTC. Amino acids: CASSLYGRIQYF. Looking up the rest from reference TRBV28 and TRBJ2-4 gives the full variable domain: DVKVTQSSRYLVKRTGEKVFLECVQDMDHENMFWYRQDPGLGLRLIYFSYDVKMKEKGDIPEGYSVSREKKERFSLILESASTNQTSMYLCASSLYGRIQYFGAGTRLSVL.